This T cell receptor (beta chain) was retrieved from a study of cytomegalovirus exposure and HLA in healthy donors. Whole-study results and caveats: A later analysis revealed that TCR association rates differed between HLA loci, peaking at DRB1 and bottoming out at HLA-C. An analysis that was carried out later associated 15,000 to 20,000 TCR beta sequences with HLA alleles at 0.05 false discovery rate.

Primers for the PCR totalled 60 Vbeta and 13 Jbeta. Repertoires were generated with immunoSEQ multiplex PCR, while TCRdb's copy carries only in-frame clones and drops some. Counted here are some 87,000 clones, around 74% occurring once; the ten biggest clones make up about 7%. Comments on this clone: Its target is unknown.

This CDR3 contains 14 residues. The V gene lost 5 bases and the J gene lost 1 base, with 9 bases spanning the gap. CDR1 is SNHLY and CDR2 is FYNNEI in the germline V gene. The material sequenced was PBMCs. The chain uses TRBV2 and TRBJ1-5; no clear D gene. The TCR comes from a man in his forties or fifties in good health and CMV-seropositive. The CDR3 spells CASSYVLSNQPQHF. The CDR3 DNA sequence: TGTGCCAGCAGTTACGTCCTAAGCAATCAGCCCCAGCATTTT.